The clone carrying this T cell receptor (beta chain) appeared a few times. The data originate from a study of T cells after yellow fever vaccination. The germline V gene has CDR1 SGHKS and CDR2 YYEKEE (reference sequence). The CDR3 totals 14 residues. V was shortened by 1 base and J by 3 bases, with 7 bases between the two germline ends. A universal primer site and UMIs were added as TCR cDNA was made by 5'RACE template switching. MiXCR was run by TCRdb on the 5' RACE reads, yielding one entry per CDR3 protein. The sample holds hundreds of thousands of distinct CDR3 sequences, about 7.8% seen once. The input for sequencing was PBMCs, taken about 41 days after the first yellow fever vaccination. V and J are TRBV5-5 and TRBJ2-2; D unresolved. This TCR was recovered from a young man who received the YFV17D yellow fever vaccine. The CDR3 DNA sequence: TGTGCCAGCAGCTTGTGGCAGGACACCGGGGAGCTGTTTTTT. Translating it yields CASSLWQDTGELFF.